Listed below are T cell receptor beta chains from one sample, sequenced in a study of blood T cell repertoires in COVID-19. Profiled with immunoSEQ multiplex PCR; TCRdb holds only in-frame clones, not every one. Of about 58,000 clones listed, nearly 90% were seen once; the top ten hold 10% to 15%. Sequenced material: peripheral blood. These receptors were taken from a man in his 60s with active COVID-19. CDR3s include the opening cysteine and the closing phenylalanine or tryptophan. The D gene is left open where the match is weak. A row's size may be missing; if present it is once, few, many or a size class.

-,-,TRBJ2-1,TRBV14,TGTGCCAGCAGCCAAGCCTACGAGCAGTTCTTC,CASSQAYEQFF
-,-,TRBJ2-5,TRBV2,TGTGCCAGCAGTAACCAGGGCCCACCCCAAGAGACCCAGTACTTC,CASSNQGPPQETQYF
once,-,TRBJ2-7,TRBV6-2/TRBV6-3,TGTGCCAGCAGTTATATCGGGGGGCCCTACGAGCAGTACTTC,CASSYIGGPYEQYF
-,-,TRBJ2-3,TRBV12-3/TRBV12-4,TGTGCCAGCAGTTTACAGAGCACAGATACGCAGTATTTT,CASSLQSTDTQYF
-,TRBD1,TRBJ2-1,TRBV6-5,TGTGCCAGCAGTACGACAGGGGGTTCCTACAATGAGCAGTTCTTC,CASSTTGGSYNEQFF
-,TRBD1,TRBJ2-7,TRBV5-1,TGCGCCAGCAGCCAAGGGGACAGGGGGCACGAGCAGTACTTC,CASSQGDRGHEQYF
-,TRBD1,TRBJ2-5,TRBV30,TGTGCCTGGAGTGAAACCCGACAGGGGTTAAGGCTGACACGAGAGACCCAGTACTTC,CAWSETRQGLRLTRETQYF
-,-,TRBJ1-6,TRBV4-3,TGCGCCAGCAGCCAAGGGCTGGCTCGTTCACCCCTCCACTTT,CASSQGLARSPLHF
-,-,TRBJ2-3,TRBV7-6,TGTGCCAGCAGCTACCGGAGTGGGGGCCCGACAGATACGCAGTATTTT,CASSYRSGGPTDTQYF
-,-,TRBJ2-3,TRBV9,TGTGCCAGCAGCGTAGACGTGATTAGCTCGCAGTATTTT,CASSVDVISSQYF
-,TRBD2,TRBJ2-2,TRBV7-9,TGTGCCAGCAGCTTCCTGACTAGCGGGAGTGCAGCGGGGGAGCTGTTTTTT,CASSFLTSGSAAGELFF
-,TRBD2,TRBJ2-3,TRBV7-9,TGTGCCAGCGCCGGCGGGAGCGCCCCCACAGATACGCAGTATTTT,CASAGGSAPTDTQYF
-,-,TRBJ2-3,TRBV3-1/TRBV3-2,TGTGCCAGCAGCCAAGTCCTACTTCGCACAGATACGCAGTATTTT,CASSQVLLRTDTQYF
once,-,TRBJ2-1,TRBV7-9,TGTGCCAGCAGCTTCCGGGGGACGTACAATGAGCAGTTCTTC,CASSFRGTYNEQFF
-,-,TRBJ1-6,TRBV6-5,TGTGCCAGCAGTTCCCCACCAGGGAATTCACCCCTCCACTTT,CASSSPPGNSPLHF
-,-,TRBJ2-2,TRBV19,TGTGCCAGTAGTATAAGTGGGAGTATCGCCGGGGAGCTGTTTTTT,CASSISGSIAGELFF
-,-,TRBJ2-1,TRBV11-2,TGTGCCAGCCCGAGGGCCGACGATGAGCAGTTCTTC,CASPRADDEQFF
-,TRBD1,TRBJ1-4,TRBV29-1,TGCAGCGTAGGGGACAGTTCGGGCGAAAAACTGTTTTTT,CSVGDSSGEKLFF
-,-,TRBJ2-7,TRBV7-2,TGTGCCAGCAGCTTCTATCCGGGGGACTACGAGCAGTACTTC,CASSFYPGDYEQYF
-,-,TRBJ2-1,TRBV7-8,TGTGCCAGCAGCCCAGCCCGGTCGCCACAGTTCTTC,CASSPARSPQFF
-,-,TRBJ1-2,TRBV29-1,TGCAGCGTGGCCGACAGAACCACCAACTATGGCTACACCTTC,CSVADRTTNYGYTF
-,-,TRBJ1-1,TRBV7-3,TGTGCCAGCAGCCTCGGACAGACCTTGAACACTGAAGCTTTCTTT,CASSLGQTLNTEAFF
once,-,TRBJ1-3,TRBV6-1,TGTGCCAGCAGTGACACCGTAGGTCGGGTAAACACCATATATTTT,CASSDTVGRVNTIYF
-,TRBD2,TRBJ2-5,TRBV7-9,TGTGCCAGCAGCCAAACTAGCGGGGGGGCCGAGACCCAGTACTTC,CASSQTSGGAETQYF